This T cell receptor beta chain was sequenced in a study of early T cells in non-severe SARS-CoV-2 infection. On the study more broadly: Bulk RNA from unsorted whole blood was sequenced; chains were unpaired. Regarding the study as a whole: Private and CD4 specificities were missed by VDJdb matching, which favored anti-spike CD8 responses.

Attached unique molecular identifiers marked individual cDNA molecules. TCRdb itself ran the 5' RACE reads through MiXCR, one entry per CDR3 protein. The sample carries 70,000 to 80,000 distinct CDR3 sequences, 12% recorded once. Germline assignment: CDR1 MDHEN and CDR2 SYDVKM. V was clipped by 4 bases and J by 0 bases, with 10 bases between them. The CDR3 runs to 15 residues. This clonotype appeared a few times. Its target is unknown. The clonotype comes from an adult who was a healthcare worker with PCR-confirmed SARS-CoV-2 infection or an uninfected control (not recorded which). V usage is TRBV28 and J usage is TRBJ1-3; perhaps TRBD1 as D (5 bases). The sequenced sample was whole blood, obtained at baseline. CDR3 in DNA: TGTGCCAGCAGTTCCGGAGACAGCTCTGGAAACACCATATATTTT. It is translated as CASSSGDSSGNTIYF. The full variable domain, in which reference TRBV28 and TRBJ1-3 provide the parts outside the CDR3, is DVKVTQSSRYLVKRTGEKVFLECVQDMDHENMFWYRQDPGLGLRLIYFSYDVKMKEKGDIPEGYSVSREKKERFSLILESASTNQTSMYLCASSSGDSSGNTIYFGEGSWLTVV.